A selection of T cell receptor beta chains follows, all from one sample in a study of T cell changes during pregnancy in multiple sclerosis. TCRdb's table, derived via immunoSEQ multiplex PCR, lists solely in-frame clones and lacks some. The sample holds around 84,000 clones, nearly 95% seen once. This specimen consisted of peripheral blood, obtained in the second trimester of pregnancy. These receptors were collected from a female donor in good health, enrolled as a control in a pregnancy study. Each CDR3 is given without its conserved first and last residue. Each record gives: J gene, clone size, V gene, CDR3 protein. Size is stated for part of the rows, as once, few or many counts, or as a class when the clone is expanded.

TRBJ1-3 once TRBV5-1 ASSLGGSGNTIY
TRBJ2-7 - TRBV11-2 ASSLWGPYEQY
TRBJ2-4 once TRBV7-9 ASSSSTVAKNIQY
TRBJ2-7 - TRBV7-9 ASSLVRQGPYEQY
TRBJ1-2 - TRBV7-2 ASSQGTGET
TRBJ2-5 once TRBV2 ASRTGSLGTQY
TRBJ2-5 - TRBV28 ASSLFGVQETQY
TRBJ1-5 - TRBV28 ASSKTGTGVQPQH
TRBJ2-1 - TRBV5-1 ASSPDLAGAHEQF
TRBJ2-3 - TRBV20-1 SAILAATQY
TRBJ1-1 few TRBV29-1 SAGTDTEAF
TRBJ1-1 - TRBV11-3 ASSLDDGQIPLGAF
TRBJ2-3 - TRBV7-9 ASSFLPDTQY
TRBJ2-3 - TRBV7-9 ASSLSRSQGLDTQY
TRBJ2-5 - TRBV7-6 ASSLVLQEETQY
TRBJ2-5 - TRBV29-1 SVAREETQY
TRBJ1-1 - TRBV6-1 ASSSTGVGTEAF
TRBJ2-1 - TRBV6-5 ASSYSRGRSYNEQF
TRBJ2-5 - TRBV2 ATRTSGYQETQY
TRBJ2-7 - TRBV4-1 ASSQGAGGATYEQY
TRBJ2-7 - TRBV27 ASAGGVHYEQY
TRBJ2-7 - TRBV9 ASSGVAGAGEQY
TRBJ2-7 - TRBV27 ASSLVRVAAVDQPYEQY
TRBJ1-1 - TRBV7-9 ANSGPTEAF
TRBJ2-7 - TRBV27 ASSNGYEQY
TRBJ2-5 - TRBV30 AYGTSGRASETQY
TRBJ2-7 - TRBV28 ASTLGAVTSYEQY
TRBJ2-7 - TRBV6-5 ASSRFDSSYEQY
TRBJ2-3 - TRBV5-8 ASSFIQGADTQY
TRBJ1-1 - TRBV6-5 ASSYSGRARNTEAF
TRBJ1-4 - TRBV5-8 ASNRRVFNEKLF
TRBJ1-3 - TRBV2 ASTIPGGSGNTIY